The following is a T cell receptor beta chain sequence with its context. Its antigen is undetermined. Healthy bone marrow donors made up the donors. PCR employed 60 Vbeta and 13 Jbeta primers. This table comes from immunoSEQ multiplex PCR, and its TCRdb copy is limited to in-frame clones, with some not included. The sample yields 120,000 or so clones, around three quarters seen once. Germline trimming cut 0 bases from V and 2 bases from J; bases unmatched to any gene: 10. Per germline, CDR1 LGHNA and CDR2 YSLEER. The CDR3 covers 18 residues. This sample stems from a study of cytomegalovirus exposure and HLA in healthy donors. General study results and limits: It was reported that TCR beta sequences correctly inferred the HLA-A and HLA-B alleles for most subjects. In a later analysis, 17,000 or so TCR beta sequences were associated with HLA alleles at 0.05 false discovery rate. Some TCR beta chains (about 180 of them) were listed as cytomegalovirus-associated.

The sample was PBMCs. The clonotype was recovered from a middle-aged man in good health and CMV-seropositive. The V gene is TRBV4-3, the J gene TRBJ2-7; 10 bases match TRBD2. This CDR3 reads CASSQDRASGSSPYEQYF. The CDR3 DNA reads TGCGCCAGCAGCCAAGATCGGGCTAGCGGGAGCTCGCCCTACGAGCAGTACTTC.